The clone carrying this TCR beta chain was picked up many times. Its antigen is currently unknown. This entry is derived from a study of molecular identifiers for immune sequencing clone quantification. General study findings and limits: Roughly 1 million naive cells reportedly did not prevent detection of spiked Jurkat TCR RNA from one cell.

TCRdb used MiXCR to reprocess the PCR reads, holding one entry per CDR3 protein. The sample has about 630,000 distinct CDR3 sequences; approximately 24% are singletons. The V gene lost 4 bases and the J gene lost 2 bases, with 14 bases spanning the gap. CDR1 is SGHNT, CDR2 YYREEE, per germline (reference sequence). The CDR3 loop spans 15 amino acids. The gene calls are TRBV5-4 and TRBJ2-3; D may be TRBD2 (5 bases). This clonotype originated in a human donor in good health. Some libraries in this study had Jurkat cell RNA spiked in. Sequenced input: naive CD8+ T cells from blood, with Jurkat cell RNA spiked in. Subset here: FACS-sorted CD8+CD4-CCR7+CD45RA+ naive T cells. In DNA, the CDR3 is TGTGCCAGCAGCCCGGCACTAGGGCTCACAGATACGCAGTATTTT. As protein: CASSPALGLTDTQYF.